This entry features one T cell receptor beta chain sequence. The CDR3 covers 14 residues. Per germline, CDR1 MDHEN and CDR2 SYDVKM. The ends lost 3 bases at V and 6 bases at J; junction bases unmatched: 7. These data belong to a study of OX40 agonist ivuxolimab in advanced cancers. Libraries were prepared by immunoSEQ multiplex PCR; TCRdb keeps only in-frame clonotypes and omits some of them. The data show 30,000 to 45,000 clones, about 85% seen once. Sequenced material: CD4+ or CD8+ T cells sorted from blood, taken in a trial of the OX40 agonist ivuxolimab. The receptor was derived from an adult with an advanced solid tumor such as melanoma, head and neck, liver or kidney cancer. The genes are TRBV28 and TRBJ2-7, with 8 positions matching TRBD2. The CDR3, as DNA: TGTGCCAGCAGTTTCTCGGGAGGGCTTACCGAGCAGTACTTC. Its translation: CASSFSGGLTEQYF.